These 25 T cell receptor beta chains came from one sample sequenced in a study of T cell responses to AZD1222 COVID-19 vaccine. Measured with immunoSEQ multiplex PCR; TCRdb has only the in-frame clones, and not every one. Of about 79,000 clones in the sample, roughly nine tenths were seen once. The source material was peripheral blood, sampled on day 0 of MenACWY control vaccination. These receptors all stem from an adult in good health.

This clone was detected a few times. This sequence joins TRBV6-4 and TRBJ2-1, with no clear D. CDR3 size: 15 residues. V was trimmed by 5 bases and J by 6 bases, leaving 17 bases between them. The germline CDR1 and CDR2 sequences are MRHNA and SNTAGT. The CDR3 nucleotides are TGTGCCAGCAGTAAAGGGCAGGAGCTTATCAATGAGCAGTTCTTC. It codes for CASSKGQELINEQFF.

This chain joins TRBV7-2 and TRBJ1-1; possibly TRBD1 for D (6 bases). Germline CDR1 reads SGHTA; CDR2 reads FQGNSA. The CDR3 runs to 15 residues. V was pared by 3 bases and J by 1 base, with 12 bases between. The CDR3 nucleotides are TGTGCCAGCAGCTTGACGACAGGAACGAACACTGAAGCTTTCTTT. Protein sequence: CASSLTTGTNTEAFF.

The chain links TRBV19 to TRBJ2-2; D may be TRBD1 (5 bases). Germline-derived CDR1 and CDR2 are LNHDA and SQIVND (reference sequence). V gave up 5 bases and J gave up 1 base, with 5 bases separating them. The length of the CDR3 is 13 residues. CDR3 protein: CASSDRNTGELFF. The CDR3 coding sequence is TGTGCCAGTAGTGACAGGAACACCGGGGAGCTGTTTTTT.

V usage is TRBV19 and J usage is TRBJ2-2; D possibly matches TRBD1 or TRBD2 (6 bases each). CDR3 size: 17 residues. V gave up 0 bases and J gave up 0 bases, with 11 bases separating them. The germline V gene encodes CDR1 LNHDA and CDR2 SQIVND (reference sequence). The CDR3 sequence: CASSIDHGGANTGELFF. In DNA, the CDR3 is TGTGCCAGTAGTATAGATCACGGGGGCGCGAACACCGGGGAGCTGTTTTTT.

The gene calls are TRBV9 and TRBJ2-3; 7 nucleotides align to TRBD2. The germline V gene has CDR1 SGDLS and CDR2 YYNGEE. This CDR3 is built from 14 residues. Trimming took 7 bases from V and 2 from J; bases not matched to a gene: 7. In DNA, the CDR3 is TGTGCCAGCCAGTCTAGCGGCCTCACAGATACGCAGTATTTT. The encoded protein is CASQSSGLTDTQYF.

The chain carries TRBV5-1 and TRBJ2-1; 10 nucleotides align to TRBD1. Trimming took 3 bases from V and 1 from J; bases not matched to a gene: 4. The germline V gene has CDR1 SGHRS and CDR2 YFSETQ. The CDR3 contains 16 residues. This CDR3 reads CASSWGQGFSYNEQFF. CDR3 DNA: TGCGCCAGCAGCTGGGGACAGGGGTTTTCCTACAATGAGCAGTTCTTC.

The rearrangement joins TRBV28 to TRBJ2-7, with 8 nucleotides matching TRBD1. J gave up 4 bases and V 4 bases, and 9 bases lay outside the gene matches. The V gene's germline CDR1 is MDHEN and CDR2 SYDVKM. This CDR3 has 15 residues. Here the CDR3 reads CASSSRTGNIYEQYF. CDR3 nucleotides: TGTGCCAGCAGTTCACGGACAGGGAATATATACGAGCAGTACTTC.

This sequence joins TRBV3-1 (or the pseudogene TRBV3-2) and TRBJ1-5; D is uncertain. The CDR3 totals 15 residues. Germline values: CDR1 LGHDT, CDR2 YNNKEL (reference sequence). V lost 0 bases to trimming and J lost 1 base, with 7 bases between them. The CDR3 here is CASSQDVGSNQPQHF. CDR3 sequence (DNA): TGTGCCAGCAGCCAAGATGTCGGGAGCAATCAGCCCCAGCATTTT.

The rearrangement uses TRBV15 and TRBJ2-7; TRBD2 aligns across 9 bases. J was trimmed by 2 bases and V by 1 base; bases with no gene match: 12. The CDR3 loop spans 18 amino acids. Germline CDR1 is LNHNV and CDR2 is YYDKDF (reference sequence). The CDR3 DNA is TGTGCCACCAGCAGAGGACTAGCGGAGAGGCTGATCCCCTACGAGCAGTACTTC. It yields the protein CATSRGLAERLIPYEQYF. Combining the CDR3 with reference TRBV15 and TRBJ2-7 gives the whole variable domain DAMVIQNPRYQVTQFGKPVTLSCSQTLNHNVMYWYQQKSSQAPKLLFHYYDKDFNNEADTPDNFQSRRPNTSFCFLDIRSPGLGDTAMYLCATSRGLAERLIPYEQYFGPGTRLTVT.

This chain uses TRBV7-6 with TRBJ2-7; TRBD2 matches 11 bases. The V and J ends lost 0 bases and 0 bases, in that order; junction bases with no gene match: 7. Germline loops: CDR1 SGHVS, CDR2 FNYEAQ. The CDR3 is 18 amino acids. In DNA, the CDR3 is TGTGCCAGCAGCTTAGCGGGGCTAGCGGGAGGCCGCTCCTACGAGCAGTACTTC. It encodes CASSLAGLAGGRSYEQYF.

The V call is TRBV7-9, the J call TRBJ2-6; no definite D call. The germline V and J ends were trimmed by 5 bases and 0 bases, with 11 bases remaining between them. The CDR3 totals 16 residues. Germline V CDR1 and CDR2: SEHNR, FQNEAQ (reference sequence). DNA of the CDR3: TGTGCCAGCAGCCCTGGACGGTACTCTGGGGCCAACGTCCTGACTTTC. Residues: CASSPGRYSGANVLTF.

This clone was seen just once. The chain joins TRBV7-2 to TRBJ2-1; 10 bases map to TRBD2. This CDR3 is built from 17 residues. In germline, CDR1 is SGHTA, CDR2 FQGNSA. V lost 5 bases and J lost 3; bases outside the gene matches: 10. DNA of the CDR3: TGTGCCAGCAGCCCGCTCGGGCTAGCGGGGGACTACAATGAGCAGTTCTTC. Its protein is CASSPLGLAGDYNEQFF.

J is TRBJ2-1 and V is TRBV5-4; D might be TRBD1 or TRBD2, each matching 5 bases. The germline CDR1 and CDR2 sequences are SGHNT and YYREEE (reference sequence). This CDR3 has 15 amino acids. V was trimmed by 3 bases and J by 0 bases, leaving 10 bases between them. CDR3 DNA: TGTGCCAGCAGCTGGGACCAGGCCTCCTACAATGAGCAGTTCTTC. Its protein product is CASSWDQASYNEQFF.

This clone was counted a single time. J is TRBJ1-4 and V is TRBV5-8; 8 nucleotides match TRBD1. Germline V lookup: CDR1 SGHTS, CDR2 YDEGEE. The CDR3 sequence is 15 residues long. V lost 4 bases to trimming and J lost 5 bases; unmatched junction nucleotides: 7. The CDR3 DNA sequence: TGTGCCAGCAGCACCGGACAGGGTCAAAATGAAAAACTGTTTTTT. Its protein is CASSTGQGQNEKLFF.

This chain connects TRBV3-1 (or the pseudogene TRBV3-2) to TRBJ2-3, with unresolved D. The germline V and J ends were trimmed by 2 bases and 1 base, with 1 base remaining between them. The CDR3 loop spans 12 amino acids. Per the germline V gene, CDR1 is LGHDT and CDR2 is YNNKEL (reference sequence). The CDR3 sequence: CASSQRTDTQYF. CDR3 in DNA: TGTGCCAGCAGCCAACGCACAGATACGCAGTATTTT.

V and J are TRBV18 and TRBJ2-7, with TRBD2 matching 9 bases. Germline V CDR1 and CDR2: KGHSH, LQKENI. V lost 2 bases and J lost 2; bases outside the gene matches: 1. This CDR3 contains 14 residues. The CDR3 here is CASSPASGAYEQYF. The CDR3 nucleotides are TGTGCCAGCTCACCAGCTAGCGGGGCCTACGAGCAGTACTTC.

The chain is built from TRBV10-3 and TRBJ1-4, with D uncertain. The CDR3 is made up of 13 amino acids. Per germline, CDR1 ENHRY and CDR2 SYGVKD. Trimming pared 10 bases from V and 5 bases from J, leaving 14 bases between. The CDR3 loop reads CASTGADNEKLFF. For the CDR3, the DNA is TGTGCCAGCACCGGAGCTGACAATGAAAAACTGTTTTTT.

The genes are TRBV21-1 and TRBJ1-5. TRBV21-1 is listed as a pseudogene. This CDR3 has 15 residues. The chain's CDR3 is CASRRSGTQASPQHF. CDR3 coding DNA: TGTGCCAGCAGAAGATCCGGGACCCAAGCTTCGCCCCAGCATTTT.

The rearrangement uses TRBV29-1 and TRBJ2-5; TRBD1 or TRBD2 may be the D gene (5 bases each). V was shortened by 7 bases and J by 4 bases, with 19 bases between the two germline ends. This CDR3 has 14 amino acids. The germline V gene encodes CDR1 SQVTM and CDR2 ANQGSEA. The CDR3 region is CSAHGTRIGETQYF. CDR3 DNA: TGCAGCGCCCACGGGACCCGCATCGGAGAGACCCAGTACTTC.

This rearrangement joins TRBV7-2 to TRBJ2-1; 8 bases map to TRBD1. V was clipped by 3 bases and J by 7 bases; unmatched bases: 8. CDR3 length equals 15 residues. The V gene's germline CDR1 is SGHTA and CDR2 FQGNSA. As DNA, the CDR3 is TGTGCCAGCAGCTTGAAAACAGGGGGTCCAAATGAGCAGTTCTTC. Residues: CASSLKTGGPNEQFF.

The chain recombines TRBV7-9 with TRBJ2-4; a weak D match, TRBD1 (6 bases). There are 12 residues in the CDR3. Germline V lookup: CDR1 SEHNR, CDR2 FQNEAQ (reference sequence). V was cut by 1 base and J by 11 bases, with 9 bases left in between. The CDR3 DNA reads TGTGCCAGCAGCTTAGGGACAGAAGTTCAGTACTTC. The encoded protein is CASSLGTEVQYF.

V gene TRBV6-5 combines with J gene TRBJ1-2; D is ambiguous. CDR3 length: 14 amino acids. Germline loops: CDR1 MNHEY, CDR2 SVGAGI. The V gene lost 6 bases and the J gene lost 2 bases, with 13 bases spanning the gap. The CDR3 spells CASSLGSDNYGYTF. For the CDR3, the DNA is TGTGCCAGCAGCTTAGGATCAGACAACTATGGCTACACCTTC.

J is TRBJ2-1 and V is TRBV6-5, with D perhaps TRBD1 (6 bases). V was shortened by 0 bases and J by 1 base, with 7 bases between the two germline ends. The CDR3 is 15 residues long. The germline CDR1 and CDR2 sequences are MNHEY and SVGAGI. CDR3 nucleotide sequence: TGTGCCAGCAGTTACTCGCAGGGGTCCTACAATGAGCAGTTCTTC. This gives the protein CASSYSQGSYNEQFF.

This chain uses TRBV15 with TRBJ1-5; D remains unclear. Looked up from germline, CDR1 is LNHNV and CDR2 is YYDKDF (reference sequence). Trimming cost V 7 bases and J 0 bases, with 7 bases left between them. This CDR3 is built from 13 residues. The chain's CDR3 is CATNEGSNQPQHF. In DNA form, the CDR3 reads TGTGCCACCAATGAGGGTAGCAATCAGCCCCAGCATTTT.

This clone is a singleton in its sample. The rearrangement uses TRBV19 and TRBJ1-6, with a possible D match to TRBD1 (6 bases). This CDR3 is 14 amino acids long. V was cut by 5 bases and J by 6 bases, with 11 bases left in between. Germline assignment: CDR1 LNHDA and CDR2 SQIVND (reference sequence). The CDR3 is CASSLEGGNSPLHF. The CDR3 bases are TGTGCCAGTAGTCTTGAAGGGGGTAATTCACCCCTCCACTTT.